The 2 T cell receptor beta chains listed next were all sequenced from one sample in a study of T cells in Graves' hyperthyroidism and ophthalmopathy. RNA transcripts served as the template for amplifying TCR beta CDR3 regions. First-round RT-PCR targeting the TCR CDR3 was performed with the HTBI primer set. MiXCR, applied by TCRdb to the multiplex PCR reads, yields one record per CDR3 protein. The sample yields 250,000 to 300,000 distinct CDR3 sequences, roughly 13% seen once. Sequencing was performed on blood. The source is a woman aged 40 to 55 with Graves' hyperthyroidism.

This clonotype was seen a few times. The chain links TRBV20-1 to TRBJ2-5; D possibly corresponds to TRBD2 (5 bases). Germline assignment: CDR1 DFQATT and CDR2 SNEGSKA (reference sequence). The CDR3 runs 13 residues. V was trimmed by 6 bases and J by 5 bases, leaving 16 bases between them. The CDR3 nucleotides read TGCAGTGCCTACACGGGGATCACGGAGACCCAGTACTTC. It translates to CSAYTGITETQYF.

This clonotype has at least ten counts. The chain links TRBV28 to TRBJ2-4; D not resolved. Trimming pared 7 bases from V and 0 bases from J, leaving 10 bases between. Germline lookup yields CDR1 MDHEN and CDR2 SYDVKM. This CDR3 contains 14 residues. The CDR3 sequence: CASIPQVAKNIQYF. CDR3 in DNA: TGTGCCAGCATCCCTCAAGTAGCCAAAAACATTCAGTACTTC.